These 26 T cell receptor beta chains came from one sample sequenced in a study of long-term antiretroviral therapy in people with HIV. Running of the v3.0 immunoSEQ assay took place at survey level. Repertoires were generated with immunoSEQ multiplex PCR, while TCRdb's copy carries only in-frame clones and drops some. Here the sample spans 35,000 to 45,000 clones, 65% to 90% being singletons. Sequenced material: unsorted PBMCs, taken just before starting antiretroviral therapy. These TCRs come from a woman under 30 with HIV.

In its sample, this clone was seen a few times. The rearrangement joins TRBV4-3 to TRBJ2-7, with 11 nucleotides matching TRBD1. The CDR3 has 15 residues. The V gene end was trimmed by 4 bases and the J gene end by 3 bases; junction bases not matched to a gene: 5. Germline CDR1 reads LGHNA; CDR2 reads YSLEER. This chain's CDR3 is CASSPGGTGGYEQYF. The CDR3 DNA reads as TGCGCCAGCAGCCCTGGCGGGACAGGGGGCTACGAGCAGTACTTC.

V usage is TRBV2 and J usage is TRBJ1-2; possibly TRBD1 for D (6 bases). Germline CDR1 and CDR2: SNHLY and FYNNEI. The CDR3 has 14 residues. V was trimmed by 7 bases and J by 4 bases, leaving 16 bases between them. The CDR3 sequence: CASTTGHLGYGYTF. As DNA, the CDR3 is TGTGCCAGCACGACGGGACATTTGGGCTATGGCTACACCTTC.

This clone was recorded once. This chain connects TRBV28 to TRBJ2-7; D is ambiguous. The length of the CDR3 is 13 residues. Germline CDR1 is MDHEN and CDR2 is SYDVKM. Trimming took off 3 bases at V and 3 bases at J, with 9 bases between the two ends. CDR3 sequence: CASSFTGDYEQYF. CDR3 bases: TGTGCCAGCAGTTTCACTGGGGACTACGAGCAGTACTTC.

This clone was seen more than once but under ten times. The chain carries TRBV25-1 and TRBJ2-7; no clear D. Per germline, CDR1 MGHDK and CDR2 SYGVNS. The CDR3 runs to 11 residues. Trimming took off 4 bases at V and 6 bases at J, with 7 bases between the two ends. This CDR3 reads CASSGVGEQYF. CDR3 in DNA: TGTGCCAGCAGTGGGGTGGGCGAGCAGTACTTC.

The chain is built from TRBV28 and TRBJ1-4; weak D call: TRBD1 (6 bases). This CDR3 is built from 16 residues. V gave up 3 bases and J gave up 5 bases, with 16 bases separating them. In germline, CDR1 is MDHEN, CDR2 SYDVKM. In DNA, the CDR3 is TGTGCCAGCAGTTTCGGGCGGGGACACCTGAATGAAAAACTGTTTTTT. Translated: CASSFGRGHLNEKLFF.

V is TRBV18 and J is TRBJ1-5; D uncertain. CDR3 length: 12 amino acids. The germline V gene has CDR1 KGHSH and CDR2 LQKENI. Trimming shortened V by 6 bases and J by 5 bases, and 8 bases separated the two germline ends. CDR3 amino acids: CASSRDDQPQHF. The CDR3 DNA sequence: TGTGCCAGCTCCCGAGATGATCAGCCCCAGCATTTT.

The V call is TRBV6-5, the J call TRBJ2-6; D is ambiguous. Germline CDR1 is MNHEY and CDR2 is SVGAGI. This CDR3 has 15 amino acids. V lost 6 bases and J lost 0, with 9 bases in between. CDR3 in amino acids: CASRKYSSGANVLTF. The CDR3 nucleotides read TGTGCCAGCAGGAAATATAGCTCTGGGGCCAACGTCCTGACTTTC.

This clone has just one count. At one end the junction does not follow the germline gene, possibly because of a read error. The chain uses TRBV7-7 and TRBJ2-5, with D perhaps TRBD1 or TRBD2 (5 bases each). Germline V CDR1 and CDR2: SSHAT, FNYEAQ (reference sequence). There are 16 residues in the CDR3. The CDR3 DNA reads TGTGCTAGCAGCTTAGGCGTCGGGGCGATACAAGAGACCCAGTACTTC. Translation gives CASSLGVGAIQETQYF.

The chain has TRBV6-4 and TRBJ2-1; TRBD2 aligns across 9 bases. From germline, CDR1 is MRHNA and CDR2 SNTAGT. The CDR3 has 15 amino acids. V was pared by 5 bases and J by 8 bases, with 10 bases of the junction left unmatched. This CDR3 reads CASSILAGAWDEQFF. Written as DNA, the CDR3 is TGTGCCAGCAGTATACTAGCGGGTGCCTGGGATGAGCAGTTCTTC.

The chain combines TRBV7-8 with TRBJ1-5; 7 bases align to TRBD1. Germline CDR1 reads SGHVS; CDR2 reads FQNEAQ. V lost 5 bases and J lost 2; bases outside the gene matches: 12. This CDR3 contains 17 residues. CDR3 bases: TGTGCCAGCAGCCGAACAGGGGACGGAATCGGCAATCAGCCCCAGCATTTT. This encodes CASSRTGDGIGNQPQHF.

The V call is TRBV7-9, the J call TRBJ1-6, with TRBD1 matching 7 bases. Germline V lookup: CDR1 SEHNR, CDR2 FQNEAQ (reference sequence). V shed 6 bases, J shed 5 bases, and the junction held 1 base outside the gene matches. This CDR3 is 13 amino acids long. The chain's CDR3 is CASRTGHNSPLHF. In DNA form, the CDR3 reads TGTGCCAGCAGGACAGGGCATAATTCACCCCTCCACTTT.

The chain uses TRBV27 and TRBJ2-7; D is possibly TRBD2 (6 bases). This CDR3 has 14 amino acids. Germline CDR1 MNHEY, CDR2 SMNVEV (reference sequence). Trimming cost V 6 bases and J 3 bases, with 15 bases left between them. The CDR3 sequence: CASSPGTGGYEQYF. The CDR3 nucleotides read TGTGCCAGCAGCCCGGGAACCGGGGGCTACGAGCAGTACTTC.

The chain links TRBV7-2 to TRBJ2-1; D gene ambiguous. Germline V gene sequence: CDR1 SGHTA, CDR2 FQGNSA. The CDR3 length is 15 residues. Trimming took 5 bases from V and 0 from J, leaving 11 bases between them. The CDR3 spells CASSPGGSSYNEQFF. The CDR3 DNA sequence: TGTGCCAGCAGCCCAGGTGGCAGCTCCTACAATGAGCAGTTCTTC.

For this clone: At one end, the junction sequence differs from germline, possibly due to a read error. This chain uses TRBV7-3 with TRBJ2-1, with 7 bases lining up with TRBD2. CDR1 and CDR2 from the germline V gene are SGHTA and FQGTGA. The CDR3 covers 17 residues. Written as DNA, the CDR3 is TGTGCCAGCAGTTTAACCCCTGGGGGGGACGTCTACAATGAGCAGTTCTTC. This codes for CASSLTPGGDVYNEQFF.

The CDR3 region has the DNA TGTGCCAGCAGCGTAGGAGGACAGACCACCGGGGAGCTGTTTTTT. Translation: CASSVGGQTTGELFF. The chain links TRBV9 to TRBJ2-2, with D possibly being TRBD1 (6 bases). Germline CDR1 SGDLS, CDR2 YYNGEE. The CDR3 totals 15 residues. Trimming cost V 0 bases and J 4 bases, with 10 bases left between them.

V gene TRBV4-1 combines with J gene TRBJ1-1; 7 bases align to TRBD1. This CDR3 contains 13 residues. Unmatched junction bases numbered 6, after V lost 1 base and J lost 10 bases. CDR1 is MGHRA and CDR2 is YSYEKL in the germline V gene. The CDR3 here is CASSQVASGGAFF. CDR3 bases: TGCGCCAGCAGCCAAGTTGCCTCAGGGGGAGCTTTCTTT.

Only a few counts were recorded for this clone. This sequence joins TRBV27 and TRBJ1-3; unclear D gene. The V and J ends lost 8 bases and 0 bases respectively, with 17 bases between them. The germline V gene has CDR1 MNHEY and CDR2 SMNVEV (reference sequence). The CDR3 is 16 residues long. The CDR3 protein is CASAADTGFSGNTIYF. DNA of the CDR3: TGTGCCAGCGCTGCTGATACTGGGTTCTCTGGAAACACCATATATTTT.

This clone is a singleton in its sample. The chain has TRBV27 and TRBJ2-7, with TRBD2 matching over 16 bases. Germline V CDR1 and CDR2: MNHEY, SMNVEV (reference sequence). CDR3 length equals 15 residues. V was pared by 3 bases and J by 6 bases, with 2 bases of the junction left unmatched. The DNA for the CDR3 is TGTGCCAGCAGTTTCGGGACTAGCGGGAGGGCCGAGCAGTACTTC. Residues: CASSFGTSGRAEQYF.

V and J are TRBV28 and TRBJ2-1; no clear D. Between the trimmed V and J ends, which lost 7 bases and 0 bases, there was a span of 13 bases. Germline V gene sequence: CDR1 MDHEN, CDR2 SYDVKM. The CDR3 is 15 residues long. CDR3 residues: CASTSWTSSYNEQFF. The CDR3 coding sequence is TGTGCCAGCACTTCCTGGACCAGCTCCTACAATGAGCAGTTCTTC.

The V call is TRBV6-5, the J call TRBJ2-2; D remains unclear. This CDR3 spans 12 amino acids. Trimming shortened V by 6 bases and J by 6 bases, and 8 bases separated the two germline ends. Germline assignment: CDR1 MNHEY and CDR2 SVGAGI. The CDR3 sequence: CASRPLSGELFF. Written as DNA, the CDR3 is TGTGCCAGCAGGCCCCTGTCCGGGGAGCTGTTTTTT.

This chain connects TRBV29-1 to TRBJ2-2; TRBD1 or TRBD2 may be the D gene (6 bases each). Deletions cut 4 bases from V and 2 bases from J, with 14 bases between. Germline V gene data show CDR1 as SQVTM and CDR2 as ANQGSEA. CDR3 length: 15 amino acids. The CDR3 is CSVAGAGPNTGELFF. CDR3 DNA sequence: TGCAGCGTTGCGGGGGCCGGACCCAACACCGGGGAGCTGTTTTTT.

A single count supports this clone. V gene TRBV6-1 combines with J gene TRBJ2-7, with D possibly being TRBD1 (6 bases). Per the germline V gene, CDR1 is MNHNS and CDR2 is SASEGT. Trimming left V 7 bases short and J 2 bases short, with 15 bases between. The CDR3 is 14 residues long. CDR3 in amino acids: CASKMMGATYEQYF. In DNA form, the CDR3 reads TGTGCCAGCAAGATGATGGGGGCTACCTACGAGCAGTACTTC.

The rearrangement joins TRBV6-1 to TRBJ2-1; no definite D call. Germline assignment: CDR1 MNHNS and CDR2 SASEGT. The CDR3 is 14 amino acids. Trimming took 5 bases from V and 6 from J, leaving 14 bases between them. The CDR3 DNA is TGTGCCAGCAGTTGGTTGGGCGGTCCCAATGAGCAGTTCTTC. This translates into CASSWLGGPNEQFF.

The chain couples TRBV9 to TRBJ2-7; 9 bases fit TRBD1. Germline V gene sequence: CDR1 SGDLS, CDR2 YYNGEE. V shed 3 bases, J shed 4 bases, and the junction held 11 bases outside the gene matches. CDR3 length equals 16 residues. CDR3 residues: CASSAGPDRGLYEQYF. The CDR3 DNA follows: TGTGCCAGCAGCGCCGGACCCGACAGGGGGTTGTACGAGCAGTACTTC.

This clone has a handful of counts. This chain joins TRBV4-3 and TRBJ2-1, with TRBD2 matching 7 bases. CDR1 is LGHNA, CDR2 YSLEER, per germline. CDR3 size: 15 residues. Unmatched junction bases numbered 9, after V lost 0 bases and J lost 10 bases. The CDR3 DNA sequence: TGCGCCAGCAGCCAAGATGATACAAGCGGGAAGGAGCAGTTCTTC. Translated: CASSQDDTSGKEQFF.

The J gene is TRBJ2-7, the V gene TRBV6-1, with D tentatively TRBD2 (6 bases). Trimming stripped 0 bases from V and 5 bases from J, with 14 bases between. The V gene's germline CDR1 is MNHNS and CDR2 SASEGT. The CDR3 spans 15 residues. The CDR3 loop is CASSEADGSTNEQYF. In DNA form, the CDR3 reads TGTGCCAGCAGTGAAGCGGACGGGAGTACGAACGAGCAGTACTTC.